This T cell receptor (beta chain) stems from a study of control samples from healthy donors and cancer patients (dated by TCRdb to about 2020). The library was made by the immunoSEQ multiplex PCR assay. In TCRdb, the immuneACCESS table is reduced to in-frame sequences with V and J assigned. These tables do not hold every clone; where another copy was compared, an unresolved V gene accounts for under half, and the others remain unexplained. The sample table holds around 110,000 clones, of which 88% were seen once. The top ten clones comprise 2% to 3% of the sample. Points on this clone: Its antigen is not yet known. No clone much larger than this one lies a single base away; base qualities are absent.

The germline V gene encodes CDR1 SGHVS and CDR2 FQNEAQ. V lost 1 base and J lost 2 bases, and the count of bases not matched to a germline gene is 0. Including cysteine and phenylalanine, the CDR3 has 16 amino acids. Just the 48-base CDR3 DNA is kept, in frame starting at base 1. The TCR was taken from a woman between 65 and 79 years old in good health. The chain uses TRBV7-8 and TRBJ2-6; 9 junctional bases match TRBD2. Sample: blood. The CDR3 corresponds to CASSLGGGAGANVLTF. The sequence in DNA is TGTGCCAGCAGCTTAGGCGGGGGGGCTGGGGCCAACGTCCTGACTTTC.